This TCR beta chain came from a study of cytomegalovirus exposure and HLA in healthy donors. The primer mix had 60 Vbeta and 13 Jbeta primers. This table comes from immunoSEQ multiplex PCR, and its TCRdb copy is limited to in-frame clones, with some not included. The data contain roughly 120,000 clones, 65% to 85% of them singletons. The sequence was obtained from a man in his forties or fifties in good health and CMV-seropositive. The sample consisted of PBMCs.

DNA for the CDR3: TGTGCCAGCAGGCCGACAGGGGGGTACACTGAAGCTTTCTTT. Amino acid sequence: CASRPTGGYTEAFF. The gene calls are TRBV6-5 and TRBJ1-1; 9 bases map to TRBD1. The junction had 5 bases not matched to a gene; V was cut back by 6 bases and J by 3 bases. Germline loops: CDR1 MNHEY, CDR2 SVGAGI. The CDR3 length is 14 residues.